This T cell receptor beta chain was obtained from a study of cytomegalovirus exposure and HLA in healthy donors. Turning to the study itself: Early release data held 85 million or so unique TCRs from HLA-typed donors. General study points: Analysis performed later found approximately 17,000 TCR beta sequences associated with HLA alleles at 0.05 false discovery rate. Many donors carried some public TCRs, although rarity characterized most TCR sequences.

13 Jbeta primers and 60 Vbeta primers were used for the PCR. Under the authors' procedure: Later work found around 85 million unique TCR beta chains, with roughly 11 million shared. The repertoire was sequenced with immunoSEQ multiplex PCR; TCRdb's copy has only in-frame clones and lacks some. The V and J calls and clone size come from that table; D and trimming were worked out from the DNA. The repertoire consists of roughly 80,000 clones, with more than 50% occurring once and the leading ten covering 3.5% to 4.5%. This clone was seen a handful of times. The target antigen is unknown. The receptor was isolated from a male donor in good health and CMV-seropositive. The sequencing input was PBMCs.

CDR3 residues: CASSPDSGYEQYF. CDR3 sequence (DNA): TGTGCCAGCAGTCCGGACTCGGGTTACGAGCAGTACTTC. The chain combines TRBV6-1 with TRBJ2-7; perhaps TRBD2 as D (5 bases). V was cut by 5 bases and J by 4 bases, with 12 bases left in between. This CDR3 has 13 amino acids. The V gene's germline CDR1 is MNHNS and CDR2 SASEGT.